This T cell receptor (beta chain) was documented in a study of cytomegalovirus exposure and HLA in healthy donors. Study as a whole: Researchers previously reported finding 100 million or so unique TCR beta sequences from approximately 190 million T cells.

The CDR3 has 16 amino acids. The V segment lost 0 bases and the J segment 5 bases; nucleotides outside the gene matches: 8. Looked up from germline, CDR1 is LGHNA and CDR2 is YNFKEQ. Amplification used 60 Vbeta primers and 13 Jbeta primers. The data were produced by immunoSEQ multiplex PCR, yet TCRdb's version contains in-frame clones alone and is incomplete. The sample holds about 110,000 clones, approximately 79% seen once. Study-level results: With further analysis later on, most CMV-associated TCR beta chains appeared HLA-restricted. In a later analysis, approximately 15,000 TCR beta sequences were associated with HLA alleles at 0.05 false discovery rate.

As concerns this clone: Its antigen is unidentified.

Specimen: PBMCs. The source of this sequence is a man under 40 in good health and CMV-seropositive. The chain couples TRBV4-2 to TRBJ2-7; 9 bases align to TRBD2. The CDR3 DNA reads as TGTGCCAGCAGCCAAGATAGGCTAGCGGGATTCCACGAGCAGTACTTC. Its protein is CASSQDRLAGFHEQYF.